In this sample, the clone carrying this T cell receptor (beta chain) turned up a few times. Treatment: oral pan-JAK inhibitor, 5-10 mg twice daily. This entry comes from a study of CD8+ T cells in alopecia areata. The authors extracted RNA and reverse transcribed it into cDNA as the sequencing template. This table comes from immunoSEQ multiplex PCR, and its TCRdb copy is limited to in-frame clones, with some not included. This sample has about 180,000 clones, with approximately 49% found just once. Specimen: CD8+ T cells sorted from blood, collected around week 54, from a patient treated with tofacitinib. This receptor was obtained from a human donor with alopecia areata.

CDR3 protein: CASSPHRDSPYEQYF. In DNA form, the CDR3 reads TGTGCCAGCAGCCCCCACCGGGACAGCCCCTACGAGCAGTACTTC. J is TRBJ2-7 and V is TRBV7-6, with 7 bases fitting TRBD1. J lost 2 bases, V lost 5 bases, and 9 bases had no gene match. Germline CDR1 reads SGHVS; CDR2 reads FNYEAQ. This CDR3 contains 15 residues. The entire variable domain, with the rest obtained from reference TRBV7-6 and TRBJ2-7, is as follows: GAGVSQSPRYKVTKRGQDVALRCDPISGHVSLYWYRQALGQGPEFLTYFNYEAQQDKSGLPNDRFSAERPEGSISTLTIQRTEQRDSAMYRCASSPHRDSPYEQYFGPGTRLTVT.